The sequence of this T cell receptor beta chain was determined in a study of metastatic and nonmetastatic thyroid tumors. Study at large: Repertoire comparisons spanned blood and tumor or nodule tissue from malignant and benign thyroid patients. Study observations and caveats: The reported finding was significantly higher TCR beta diversity in malignant thyroid tumors relative to benign nodules, in blood and tumor.

CDR1 SGHRS and CDR2 YFSETQ come from the germline V gene. This CDR3 is 17 amino acids long. V lost 3 bases and J lost 8; bases outside the gene matches: 15. This clone was recorded at least ten times. Its matching antigen is unknown. The authors' processing: Using the CDR3 differences seen across clinicopathological groups, the authors built a distant-metastasis classifier for papillary thyroid cancer, which was meant to discriminate distant-metastatic patients. TCRdb re-called clones from the PCR reads using MiXCR. The authors' filters were not applied to this entry. The data show about 20,000 clones, about 15% seen once. Before thyroid surgery, none of the patients had received any treatment.

The sequence came from a female donor with papillary thyroid cancer or a benign thyroid nodule (not recorded which). Some clones in this sample may be carry-over from other donors' samples. The sequencing input was blood. The J gene is TRBJ2-1, the V gene TRBV5-1; 9 bases agree with TRBD1. CDR3 loop: CASSSRGTGTGYDEQFF. As DNA, the CDR3 is TGCGCCAGCAGCTCCCGGGGGACAGGGACGGGGTATGATGAGCAGTTCTTC.